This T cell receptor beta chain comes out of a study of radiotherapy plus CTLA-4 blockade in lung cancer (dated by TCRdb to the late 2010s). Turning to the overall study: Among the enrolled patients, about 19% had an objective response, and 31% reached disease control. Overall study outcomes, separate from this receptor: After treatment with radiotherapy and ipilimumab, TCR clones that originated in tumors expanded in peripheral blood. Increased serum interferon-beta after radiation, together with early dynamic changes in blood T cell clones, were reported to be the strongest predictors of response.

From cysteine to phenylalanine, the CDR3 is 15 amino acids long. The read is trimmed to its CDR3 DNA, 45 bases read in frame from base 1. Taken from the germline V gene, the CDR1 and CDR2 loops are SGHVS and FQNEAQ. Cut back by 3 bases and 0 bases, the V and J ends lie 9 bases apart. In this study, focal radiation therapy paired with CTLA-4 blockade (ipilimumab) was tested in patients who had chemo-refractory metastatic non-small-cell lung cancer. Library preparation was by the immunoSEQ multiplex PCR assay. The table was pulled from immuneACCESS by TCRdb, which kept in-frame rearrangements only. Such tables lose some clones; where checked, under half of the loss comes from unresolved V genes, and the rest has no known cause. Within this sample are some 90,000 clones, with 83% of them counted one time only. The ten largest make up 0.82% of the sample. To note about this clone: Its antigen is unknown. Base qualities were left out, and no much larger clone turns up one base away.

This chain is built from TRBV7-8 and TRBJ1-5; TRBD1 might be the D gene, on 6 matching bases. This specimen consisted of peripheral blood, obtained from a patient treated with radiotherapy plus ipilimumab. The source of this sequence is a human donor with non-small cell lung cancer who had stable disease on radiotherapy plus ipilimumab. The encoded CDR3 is CASSFTGLSNQPQHF. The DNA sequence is TGTGCCAGCAGCTTCACAGGGCTTAGCAATCAGCCCCAGCATTTT. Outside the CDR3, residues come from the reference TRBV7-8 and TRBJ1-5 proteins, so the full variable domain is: GAGVSQSPRYKVAKRGQDVALRCDPISGHVSLFWYQQALGQGPEFLTYFQNEAQLDKSGLPSDRFFAERPEGSVSTLKIQRTQQEDSAVYLCASSFTGLSNQPQHFGDGTRLSIL.